The entry below describes one T cell receptor beta chain. Its antigen is undetermined. The data were taken from a study of identical twins. Study-wide points: There is a chance that invariant MAIT and iNKT cells partially muddied zero-insertion analyses. Twin-shared out-of-frame alpha sequences showed excess low generation probability. Memory repertoires lacked the insertion deficit that abundant cord blood beta clonotypes showed. Conclusions were based on cross-sectional statistical analysis, without following the same donors.

CDR3 length: 12 residues. V dropped 8 bases and J dropped 7; count of bases not matched to a gene: 1. CDR1 and CDR2 (germline): GTSNPN, SVGIG (reference sequence). Each CDR3 protein is one row after TCRdb ran MiXCR on the 5' RACE reads. The data contain 450,000 or so distinct CDR3 sequences, approximately 14% of them singletons. The same sample was also used in a study of yellow fever vaccine responses in identical twins.

The sample comprised CD4+ T cells sorted from blood. This rearrangement joins TRBV30 to TRBJ2-1; 14 bases align to TRBD2. The TCR comes from a woman younger than 35 in good health. The chain's CDR3 is CAGTSGGNEQFF. CDR3 in DNA: TGTGCCGGGACTAGCGGGGGAAATGAGCAGTTCTTC.